This T cell receptor (beta chain) was profiled in a study of CD8+CD57+ T cells in acquired aplastic anemia. Study-wide background: 3 to 4 ug was the average amount of DNA from sorted CD4+ and CD8+ cells.

The length of the CDR3 is 11 residues. The germline V gene encodes CDR1 SQVTM and CDR2 ANQGSEA. The V gene lost 6 bases and the J gene lost 6 bases, with 11 bases spanning the gap. Points on this clonotype: The antigen is not known.

Study results and limitations: Controls did not differ significantly from patients in CD8+ Simpson's diversity.

Genomic DNA was employed as the template in profiling TCR beta VDJ and CDR3. MiXCR, run by TCRdb on the reads, gives a single entry per CDR3 protein. This table holds fewer than 150,000 distinct CDR3 sequences, around 48% found once. The rearrangement joins TRBV29-1 to TRBJ1-1, with D possibly being TRBD1 (5 bases). Material: sorted CD4+, CD8+, or CD8+CD57+ T cells (not recorded which) from PBMCs. The receptor was derived from a human donor in good health, serving as a control. As DNA, the CDR3 is TGCAGCGTACTAGGGGTGGCTGAAGCTTTCTTT. It is translated as CSVLGVAEAFF.